This passage covers 10 T cell receptor beta chains from one sample sequenced in a study of T-cell reconstitution after alpha-beta-depleted transplantation in children (dated by TCRdb to 2016 to 2017). The meaning of the sample's treatment or condition label: allogeneic hematopoietic cell transplantation with graft depleted of TCRalphabeta T cells and CD19 B cells. The method was PCR. Sequencer: Illumina HiSeq 2500. TCR libraries were prepared with molecular barcoding, using unique molecular identifiers to normalize TCRbeta repertoire quantification. TCRdb's own reprocessing of the public reads used fastp at Q25 and MiXCR and kept productive beta chains. Rows matching on CDR3 protein sequence are summarized as one entry with the most common DNA and genes. In all, the sample holds 800,000 to 1,000,000 distinct CDR3 sequences, and roughly 29% of those were seen once. The ten largest clones represent roughly 30% of the sample.

Source: PBMCs, mostly from graft donor cells, taken 360 days after TCRalphabeta/CD19-depleted stem cell transplant. These TCRs come from a boy younger than two who had a stem cell transplant for SCID, so the T cells may come from the graft donor.

The CDR3 loop is CASSPAVVAGGPYEQYF. CDR3 in DNA: TGTGCCAGCTCACCAGCGGTAGTAGCGGGGGGGCCTTACGAGCAGTACTTC. This chain connects TRBV18 to TRBJ2-7; TRBD2 matches at 11 bases. The CDR3 spans 17 residues. Germline loops: CDR1 KGHSH, CDR2 LQKENI. The junction had 10 bases not matched to a gene; V was cut back by 2 bases and J by 4 bases.

The rearrangement joins TRBV20-1 to TRBJ2-7; the match to TRBD1 covers 8 bases. Trimming cost V 4 bases and J 2 bases; bases outside gene matches: 10. This CDR3 region has 15 residues. CDR1 and CDR2 (germline): DFQATT, SNEGSKA (reference sequence). Written as DNA, the CDR3 is TGCAGTGCTACCGGTGGGTGGGACAGGCCCTACGAGCAGTACTTC. As protein: CSATGGWDRPYEQYF.

V usage is TRBV2 and J usage is TRBJ2-5, with D maybe TRBD2 (6 bases). Trimming pared 3 bases from V and 0 bases from J, leaving 11 bases between. Looked up from germline, CDR1 is SNHLY and CDR2 is FYNNEI. The CDR3 is 15 amino acids. CDR3 loop: CASSDNSGDQETQYF. In nucleotides, the CDR3 is TGTGCCAGCAGTGATAATTCGGGGGACCAAGAGACCCAGTACTTC.

This clonotype has only a few counts. The chain uses TRBV29-1 and TRBJ2-3; D remains unclear. In germline, CDR1 is SQVTM, CDR2 ANQGSEA. This CDR3 comprises 12 residues. V was shortened by 4 bases and J by 3 bases, with 8 bases between the two germline ends. The DNA of the CDR3 is TGCAGCGTTGGTGGGGAAACAGATACGCAGTATTTT. It yields the protein CSVGGETDTQYF.

This sequence joins TRBV7-8 and TRBJ2-7; 8 nucleotides agree with TRBD1. CDR1 and CDR2 from the germline V gene are SGHVS and FQNEAQ. V trimming: 4 bases; J trimming: 8 bases; junction bases outside the gene matches: 13. This CDR3 has 15 residues. CDR3 nucleotides: TGTGCCAGCAGCTCCCCGGGACAGGAGAATTTCCAGCAGTACTTC. Amino acids: CASSSPGQENFQQYF.

This clonotype has only a few counts. The V and J genes are TRBV24-1 and TRBJ1-2; D may be TRBD1 (5 bases). The V end was cut by 3 bases, the J end by 8 bases, with 9 bases between. CDR3 length: 12 residues. CDR1 is KGHDR, CDR2 SFDVKD, per germline. This chain's CDR3 is CATSDPGTGYTF. The CDR3 region has the DNA TGTGCCACCAGTGATCCAGGGACCGGCTACACCTTC.

In its sample, this clonotype was seen a few times. The chain links TRBV7-2 to TRBJ2-7; 11 bases fit TRBD2. With V trimmed by 2 bases and J by 3 bases, 12 bases remained unmatched. Germline CDR1 is SGHTA and CDR2 is FQGNSA. The CDR3 has 18 residues. The CDR3 DNA sequence: TGTGCCAGCAGCTTACGGCTAGCGGGGGGCCCTACTATCTACGAGCAGTACTTC. This encodes CASSLRLAGGPTIYEQYF.

Concerning this clonotype itself: The junction does not match germline at one end; this may be a read error. The chain carries TRBV20-1 and TRBJ2-3; no clear D gene. The CDR3 loop spans 12 amino acids. The germline CDR1 and CDR2 sequences are DFQATT and SNEGSKA (reference sequence). The CDR3, as DNA: TGCTGTGCTAGAGATAACACAGATACGCAGTATTTT. Its translation is CCARDNTDTQYF.

This chain connects TRBV3-1 to TRBJ2-7; no clear D gene. Per the germline V gene, CDR1 is LGHDT and CDR2 is YNNKEL (reference sequence). Trimming removed 2 bases from V and 7 bases from J, with 15 bases in between. The CDR3 consists of 14 residues. The chain's CDR3 is CASSQTPSTLEQYF. CDR3 bases: TGTGCCAGCAGCCAAACCCCCAGCACTTTGGAGCAGTACTTC.

The rearrangement uses TRBV5-1 and TRBJ2-7; tentatively, D is TRBD2 (6 bases). Germline-derived CDR1 and CDR2 are SGHRS and YFSETQ. This CDR3 spans 13 amino acids. V was shortened by 5 bases and J by 3 bases, with 12 bases between the two germline ends. CDR3 bases: TGCGCCAGCAGGATCGCGGGACTCTACGAGCAGTACTTC. Translated, it gives CASRIAGLYEQYF.